These 12 T cell receptor beta chains were all obtained from the same sample, sequenced in a study of blood T cell repertoires in COVID-19. Sequenced by immunoSEQ multiplex PCR; TCRdb stores in-frame clones only, minus some. The sample records fewer than 110,000 clones, 70% to 90% being singletons. The sequencing input was peripheral blood. All receptors come from a man aged 50-60 years in a cohort sampled during active COVID-19.

This rearrangement joins TRBV4-2 to TRBJ2-5; possibly TRBD1 for D (5 bases). V was shortened by 3 bases and J by 5 bases, with 19 bases between the two germline ends. The CDR3 is 16 amino acids. The germline gives CDR1 LGHNA, CDR2 YNFKEQ. The CDR3 bases are TGTGCCAGCAGCCAGCACGCAGGGTTTTATGGGGAGACCCAGTACTTC. Its translation: CASSQHAGFYGETQYF.

V is TRBV10-3 and J is TRBJ2-3; TRBD2 matches at 11 bases. With 6 bases clipped from V and 2 bases from J, the junction kept 10 bases outside the gene matches. CDR1 is ENHRY and CDR2 is SYGVKD in the germline V gene. CDR3 length: 17 amino acids. The CDR3 reads CAISEEGLAVITDTQYF. The CDR3 region has the DNA TGTGCCATCAGCGAAGAGGGACTAGCGGTGATCACAGATACGCAGTATTTT.

This clone was detected only once. The chain employs TRBV6-5 and TRBJ2-5; 7 nucleotides line up with TRBD1. Germline lookup yields CDR1 MNHEY and CDR2 SVGAGI. V lost 11 bases to trimming and J lost 2 bases; unmatched junction nucleotides: 5. This CDR3 has 12 residues. This CDR3 is CASRGQQETQYF. For the CDR3, the DNA is TGTGCCTCCCGGGGACAGCAAGAGACCCAGTACTTC.

Notes on this clone: The conserved final phenylalanine or tryptophan is absent from the CDR3, which likely points to a read error. No DNA is shown, since the ends of the CDR3 on it are uncertain; the CDR3 is the one TCRdb lists. The genes are TRBV7-2 and TRBJ2-3; TRBD2, as called in the table, went unchecked against the DNA. 12 amino acids form the CDR3, both terminal residues included. Germline V CDR1 and CDR2: SGHTA, FQGNSA. The CDR3 sequence is CASSFDGLGEII.

The rearrangement joins TRBV7-9 to TRBJ2-1; possibly TRBD2 for D (6 bases). CDR1 and CDR2 (germline): SEHNR, FQNEAQ (reference sequence). Trimming took 5 bases from V and 6 from J, leaving 17 bases between them. CDR3 length: 15 residues. The CDR3 loop reads CASSPQGGVVNEQFF. In DNA, the CDR3 is TGTGCCAGCAGCCCCCAAGGAGGGGTGGTCAATGAGCAGTTCTTC.

The rearrangement joins TRBV6-5 to TRBJ2-2, with 9 bases fitting TRBD1. The CDR3 extends over 15 amino acids. V gave up 11 bases and J gave up 2 bases; unmatched junction bases: 9. Looked up from germline, CDR1 is MNHEY and CDR2 is SVGAGI. CDR3 sequence: CAGKGQGANTGELFF. In nucleotides, the CDR3 is TGTGCCGGAAAGGGACAGGGAGCTAACACCGGGGAGCTGTTTTTT.

Comments on this clone: Germline is not matched at one junction end, which may reflect a read error. In nucleotides, the CDR3 is TGTGCCAGCTTTACGGACAGGGTGAAGACTGAAGCTTTCTTT. This translates into CASFTDRVKTEAFF. The chain links TRBV18 to TRBJ1-1; 8 bases match TRBD1. This CDR3 has 14 amino acids. CDR1 KGHSH and CDR2 LQKENI come from the germline V gene.

This chain joins TRBV11-2 and TRBJ2-1, with D perhaps matching TRBD2 (6 bases). The germline V gene encodes CDR1 SGHAT and CDR2 FQNNGV. The CDR3 sequence is 14 residues long. Trimming took 0 bases from V and 12 from J, leaving 15 bases between them. The CDR3 nucleotides read TGTGCCAGCAGCTTAGATAGCGGCAGGGAGAGGCAGTTCTTC. Translation gives CASSLDSGRERQFF.

V gene TRBV23-1 combines with J gene TRBJ1-5, with 10 bases identical to TRBD1. TRBV23-1 is classed as an ORF, of uncertain function. The CDR3 length is 14 residues. V trimming: 10 bases; J trimming: 7 bases; junction bases outside the gene matches: 10. The CDR3 nucleotides read TGCGCCAACTTTTCGGGACAGGGGTCCCAGCCCCAGCATTTT. This sequence encodes CANFSGQGSQPQHF.

The V gene is TRBV6-1, the J gene TRBJ1-5, with D unresolved. The CDR3 totals 13 residues. Trimming removed 3 bases at V and 6 bases at J, with 9 bases between. Germline values: CDR1 MNHNS, CDR2 SASEGT. The CDR3 spells CASSEGVRQPQHF. The CDR3 coding sequence is TGTGCCAGCAGTGAGGGAGTCCGTCAGCCCCAGCATTTT.

V usage is TRBV7-8 and J usage is TRBJ2-2; D not resolved. The CDR3 consists of 17 residues. From germline, CDR1 is SGHVS and CDR2 FQNEAQ. The V end was cut by 4 bases, the J end by 7 bases, with 22 bases between. As DNA, the CDR3 is TGTGCCAGCAGCTCAATCTCATCGCTGACGAGGATCGGGGAGCTGTTTTTT. This translates into CASSSISSLTRIGELFF.

This chain links TRBV5-1 with TRBJ2-3; 9 bases map to TRBD2. This CDR3 spans 16 amino acids. V lost 4 bases to trimming and J lost 1 base; unmatched junction nucleotides: 7. Germline V gene data show CDR1 as SGHRS and CDR2 as YFSETQ. DNA of the CDR3: TGCGCCAGCAGCCCCAGTGCTAGCGGGGGCACAGATACGCAGTATTTT. Protein: CASSPSASGGTDTQYF.